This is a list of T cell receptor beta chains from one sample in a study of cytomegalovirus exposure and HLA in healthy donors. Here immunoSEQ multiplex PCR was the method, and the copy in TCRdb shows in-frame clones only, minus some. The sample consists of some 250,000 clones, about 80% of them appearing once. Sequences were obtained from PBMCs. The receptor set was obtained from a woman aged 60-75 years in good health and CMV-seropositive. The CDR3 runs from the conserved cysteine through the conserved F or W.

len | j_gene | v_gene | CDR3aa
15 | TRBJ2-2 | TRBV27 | CASSPTGVNTGELFF
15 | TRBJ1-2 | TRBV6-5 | CASRGQGDGLNGYTF
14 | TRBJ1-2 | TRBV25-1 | CASSAGQGAGGYTF
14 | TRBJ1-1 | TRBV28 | CASSPGVMATEAFF
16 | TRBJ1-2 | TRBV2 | CASTMTGSEFNYGYTF
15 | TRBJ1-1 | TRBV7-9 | CASSRPGGRNTEAFF
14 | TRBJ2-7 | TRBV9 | CASSAGTGLYEQYF
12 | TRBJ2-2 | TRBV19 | CASSPNPGGLFF
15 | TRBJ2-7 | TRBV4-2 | CASSQDIAASYEQYF
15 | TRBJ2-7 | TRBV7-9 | CASSRTGRTPYEQYF
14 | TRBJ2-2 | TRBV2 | CASSGTELSGELFF
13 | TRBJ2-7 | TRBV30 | CAWETGISYEQYF
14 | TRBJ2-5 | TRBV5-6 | CASSILATRETQYF
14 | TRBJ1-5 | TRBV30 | CAWTATAGIGPQHF
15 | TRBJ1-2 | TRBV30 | CAWSVRGAPVSGYTF
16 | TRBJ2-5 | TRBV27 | CASSLFSQVAHQTQYF
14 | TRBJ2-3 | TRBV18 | CASSAGTRTDTQYF
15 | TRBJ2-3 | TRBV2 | CASSMGGGRIDTQYF
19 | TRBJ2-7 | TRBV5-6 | CASSPPRTGLAGVLYEQYF
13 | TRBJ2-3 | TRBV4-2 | CASSQLLGHAEYF
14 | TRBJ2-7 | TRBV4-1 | CASSQAGQGYEQYF
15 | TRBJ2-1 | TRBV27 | CASSLSSGKYNEQFF
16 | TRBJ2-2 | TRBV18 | CASSAFTGSNTGELFF